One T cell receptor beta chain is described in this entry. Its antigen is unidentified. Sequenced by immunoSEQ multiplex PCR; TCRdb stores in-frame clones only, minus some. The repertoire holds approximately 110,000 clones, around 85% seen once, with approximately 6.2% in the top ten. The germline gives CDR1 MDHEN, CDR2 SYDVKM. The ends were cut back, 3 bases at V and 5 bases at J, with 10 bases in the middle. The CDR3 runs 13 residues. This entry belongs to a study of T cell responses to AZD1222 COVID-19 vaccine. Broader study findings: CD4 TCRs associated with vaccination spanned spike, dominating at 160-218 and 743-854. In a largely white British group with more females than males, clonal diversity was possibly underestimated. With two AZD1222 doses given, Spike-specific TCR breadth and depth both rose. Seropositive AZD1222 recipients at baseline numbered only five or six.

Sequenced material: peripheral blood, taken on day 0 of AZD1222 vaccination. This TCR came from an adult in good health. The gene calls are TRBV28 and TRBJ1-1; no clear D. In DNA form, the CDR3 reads TGTGCCAGCAGTTTCTTCTCAAAAACTGAAGCTTTCTTT. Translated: CASSFFSKTEAFF.